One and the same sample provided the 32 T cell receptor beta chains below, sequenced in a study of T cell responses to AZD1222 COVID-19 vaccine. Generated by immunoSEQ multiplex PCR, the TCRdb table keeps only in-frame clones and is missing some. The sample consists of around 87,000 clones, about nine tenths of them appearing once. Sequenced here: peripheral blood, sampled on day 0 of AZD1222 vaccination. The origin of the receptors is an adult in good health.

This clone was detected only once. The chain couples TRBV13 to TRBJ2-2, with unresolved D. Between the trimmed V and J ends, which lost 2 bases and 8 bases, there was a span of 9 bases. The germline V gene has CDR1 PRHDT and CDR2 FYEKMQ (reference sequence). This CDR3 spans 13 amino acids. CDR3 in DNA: TGTGCCAGCAGCTTAAATCGTCGAGGGGAGCTGTTTTTT. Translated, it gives CASSLNRRGELFF. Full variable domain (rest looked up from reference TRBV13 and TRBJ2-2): AAGVIQSPRHLIKEKRETATLKCYPIPRHDTVYWYQQGPGQDPQFLISFYEKMQSDKGSIPDRFSAQQFSDYHSELNMSSLELGDSALYFCASSLNRRGELFFGEGSRLTVL.

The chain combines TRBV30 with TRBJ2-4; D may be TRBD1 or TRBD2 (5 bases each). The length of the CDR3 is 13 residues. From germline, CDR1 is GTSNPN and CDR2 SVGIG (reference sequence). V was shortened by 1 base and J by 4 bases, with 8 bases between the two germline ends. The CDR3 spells CAWSGWGKNIQYF. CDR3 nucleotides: TGTGCCTGGAGTGGATGGGGGAAAAACATTCAGTACTTC.

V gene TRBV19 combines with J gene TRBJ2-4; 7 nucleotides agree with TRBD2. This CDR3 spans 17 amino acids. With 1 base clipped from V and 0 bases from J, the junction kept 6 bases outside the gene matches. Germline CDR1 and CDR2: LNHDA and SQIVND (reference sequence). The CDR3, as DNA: TGTGCCAGTAGTATAGTGCCTAGCGGTGTAGCCAAAAACATTCAGTACTTC. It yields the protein CASSIVPSGVAKNIQYF. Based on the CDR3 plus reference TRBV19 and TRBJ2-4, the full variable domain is DGGITQSPKYLFRKEGQNVTLSCEQNLNHDAMYWYRQDPGQGLRLIYYSQIVNDFQKGDIAEGYSVSREKKESFPLTVTSAQKNPTAFYLCASSIVPSGVAKNIQYFGAGTRLSVL.

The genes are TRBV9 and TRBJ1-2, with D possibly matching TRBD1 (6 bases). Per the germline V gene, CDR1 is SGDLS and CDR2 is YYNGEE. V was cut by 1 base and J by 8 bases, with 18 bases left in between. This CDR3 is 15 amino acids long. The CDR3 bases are TGTGCCAGCAGCGTACTTGACCGGGACACAAAAGGCTACACCTTC. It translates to CASSVLDRDTKGYTF. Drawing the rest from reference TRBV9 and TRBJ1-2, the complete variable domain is DSGVTQTPKHLITATGQRVTLRCSPRSGDLSVYWYQQSLDQGLQFLIQYYNGEERAKGNILERFSAQQFPDLHSELNLSSLELGDSALYFCASSVLDRDTKGYTFGSGTRLTVV.

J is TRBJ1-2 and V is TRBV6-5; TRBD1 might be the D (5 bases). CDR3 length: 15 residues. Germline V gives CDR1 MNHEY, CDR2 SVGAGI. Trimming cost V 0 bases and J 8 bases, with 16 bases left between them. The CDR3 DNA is TGTGCCAGCAGTTACTCCTGGACACTGGATCGAGGCTACACCTTC. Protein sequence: CASSYSWTLDRGYTF.

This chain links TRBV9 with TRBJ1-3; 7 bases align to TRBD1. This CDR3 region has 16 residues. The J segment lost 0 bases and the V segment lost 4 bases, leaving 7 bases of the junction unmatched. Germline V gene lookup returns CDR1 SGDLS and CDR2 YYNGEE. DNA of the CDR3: TGTGCCAGCAGCCCTTCAGGGACAGCCTCTGGAAACACCATATATTTT. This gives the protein CASSPSGTASGNTIYF.

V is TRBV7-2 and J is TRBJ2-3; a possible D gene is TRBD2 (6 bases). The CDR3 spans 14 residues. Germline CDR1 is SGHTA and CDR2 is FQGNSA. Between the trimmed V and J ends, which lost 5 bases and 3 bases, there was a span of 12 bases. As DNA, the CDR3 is TGTGCCAGCAGCCCGAACGGGGGTACAGATACGCAGTATTTT. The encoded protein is CASSPNGGTDTQYF.

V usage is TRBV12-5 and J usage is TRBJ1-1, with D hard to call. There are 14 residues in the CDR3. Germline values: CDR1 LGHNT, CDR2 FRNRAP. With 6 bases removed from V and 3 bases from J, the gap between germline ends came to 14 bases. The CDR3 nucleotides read TGTGCTAGTGGAGGCCAAGTGGTGGACACTGAAGCTTTCTTT. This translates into CASGGQVVDTEAFF.

The CDR3 protein is CASSQYQGAHNYGYTF. The CDR3 nucleotides read TGCGCCAGCAGCCAATACCAAGGGGCACATAACTATGGCTACACCTTC. The chain recombines TRBV4-1 with TRBJ1-2; D is perhaps TRBD1 (5 bases). The CDR3 runs 16 residues. V lost 2 bases and J 1 base, leaving 14 bases between the germline ends. Germline CDR1 and CDR2: MGHRA and YSYEKL.

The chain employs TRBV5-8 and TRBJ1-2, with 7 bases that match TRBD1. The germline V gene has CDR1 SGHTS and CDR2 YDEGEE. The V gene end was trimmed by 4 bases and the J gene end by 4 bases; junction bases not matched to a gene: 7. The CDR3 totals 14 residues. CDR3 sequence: CASSPQGKSYGYTF. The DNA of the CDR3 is TGTGCCAGCAGCCCACAGGGGAAGAGCTATGGCTACACCTTC.

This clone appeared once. The CDR3, as DNA: TGTGCCAGCAGCCCAAGCGGGGGGTTTGATACGCAGTATTTT. The encoded protein is CASSPSGGFDTQYF. V is TRBV11-2 and J is TRBJ2-3; TRBD2 matches at 9 bases. CDR3 size: 14 residues. Germline CDR1 and CDR2: SGHAT and FQNNGV. J gave up 6 bases and V 5 bases, and 6 bases lay outside the gene matches.

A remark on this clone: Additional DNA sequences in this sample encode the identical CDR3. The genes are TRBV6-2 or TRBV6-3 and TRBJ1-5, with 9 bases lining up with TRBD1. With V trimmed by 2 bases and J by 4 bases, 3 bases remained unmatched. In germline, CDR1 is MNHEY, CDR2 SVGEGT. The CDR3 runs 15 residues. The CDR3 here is CASSYGGTGNQPQHF. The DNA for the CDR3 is TGTGCCAGCAGTTACGGTGGGACAGGGAATCAGCCCCAGCATTTT.

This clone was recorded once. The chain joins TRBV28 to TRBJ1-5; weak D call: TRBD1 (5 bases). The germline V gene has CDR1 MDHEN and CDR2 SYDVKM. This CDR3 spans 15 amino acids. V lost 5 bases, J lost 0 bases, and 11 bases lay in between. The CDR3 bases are TGTGCCAGCAGTATTCGACAGCGTAGCAATCAGCCCCAGCATTTT. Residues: CASSIRQRSNQPQHF.

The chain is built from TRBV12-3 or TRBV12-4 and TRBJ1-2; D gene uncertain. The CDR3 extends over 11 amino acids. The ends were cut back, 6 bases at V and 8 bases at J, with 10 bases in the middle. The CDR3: CASSRSGGYTF. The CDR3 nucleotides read TGTGCCAGCAGCCGCTCGGGGGGCTACACCTTC.

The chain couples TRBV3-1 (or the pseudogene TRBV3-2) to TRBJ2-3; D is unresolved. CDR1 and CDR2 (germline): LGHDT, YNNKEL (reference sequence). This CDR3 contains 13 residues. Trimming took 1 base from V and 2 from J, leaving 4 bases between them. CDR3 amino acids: CASSQAYTDTQYF. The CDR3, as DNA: TGTGCCAGCAGCCAAGCTTACACAGATACGCAGTATTTT.

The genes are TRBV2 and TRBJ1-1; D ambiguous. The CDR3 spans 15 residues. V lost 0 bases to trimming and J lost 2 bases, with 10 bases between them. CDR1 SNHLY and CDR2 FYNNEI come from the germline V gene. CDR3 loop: CASSEAQQRNTEAFF. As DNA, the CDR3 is TGTGCCAGCAGTGAAGCGCAACAGAGAAACACTGAAGCTTTCTTT.

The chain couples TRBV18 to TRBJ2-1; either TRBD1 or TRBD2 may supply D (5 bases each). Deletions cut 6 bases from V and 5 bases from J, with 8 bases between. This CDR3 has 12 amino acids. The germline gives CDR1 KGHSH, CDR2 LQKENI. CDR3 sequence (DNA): TGTGCCAGCTCCCGGGACGACAATGAGCAGTTCTTC. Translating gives CASSRDDNEQFF.

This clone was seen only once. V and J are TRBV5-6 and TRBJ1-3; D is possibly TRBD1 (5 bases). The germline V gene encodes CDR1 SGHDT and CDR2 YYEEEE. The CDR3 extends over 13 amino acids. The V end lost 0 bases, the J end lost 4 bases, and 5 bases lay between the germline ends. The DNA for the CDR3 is TGTGCCAGCAGCTTGGGACAGGGAAACACCATATATTTT. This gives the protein CASSLGQGNTIYF.

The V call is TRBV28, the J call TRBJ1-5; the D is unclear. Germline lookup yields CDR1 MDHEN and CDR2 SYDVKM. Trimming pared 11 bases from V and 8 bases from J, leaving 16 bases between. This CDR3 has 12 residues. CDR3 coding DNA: TGTGCCGCTAAAGGCTGGCCCGAGCCCCAGCATTTT. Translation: CAAKGWPEPQHF.

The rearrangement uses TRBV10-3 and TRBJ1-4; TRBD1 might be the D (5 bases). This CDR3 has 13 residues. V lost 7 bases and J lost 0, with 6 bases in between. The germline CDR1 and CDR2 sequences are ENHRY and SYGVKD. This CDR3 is CAIKDTTNEKLFF. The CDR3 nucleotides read TGTGCCATCAAGGACACAACTAATGAAAAACTGTTTTTT.

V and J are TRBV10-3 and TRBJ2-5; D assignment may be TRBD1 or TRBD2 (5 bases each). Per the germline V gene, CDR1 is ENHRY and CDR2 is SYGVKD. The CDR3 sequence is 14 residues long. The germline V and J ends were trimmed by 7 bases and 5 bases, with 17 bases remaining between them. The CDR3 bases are TGTGCCATCAAGGCGAGGGACCAAGGGGAGACCCAGTACTTC. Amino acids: CAIKARDQGETQYF.

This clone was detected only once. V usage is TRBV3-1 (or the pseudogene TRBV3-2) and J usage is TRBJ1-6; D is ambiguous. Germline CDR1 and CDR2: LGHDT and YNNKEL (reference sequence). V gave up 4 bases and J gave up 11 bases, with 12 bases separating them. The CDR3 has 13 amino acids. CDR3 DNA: TGTGCCAGCAGCCCGTCCCTTCGGGCACCCCTCCACTTT. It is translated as CASSPSLRAPLHF.

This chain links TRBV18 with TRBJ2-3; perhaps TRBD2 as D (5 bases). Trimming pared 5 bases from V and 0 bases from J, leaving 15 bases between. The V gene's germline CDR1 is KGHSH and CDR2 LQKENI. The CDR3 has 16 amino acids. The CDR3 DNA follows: TGTGCCAGCTCATCGCGGGCCCCCTCTAGCACAGATACGCAGTATTTT. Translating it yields CASSSRAPSSTDTQYF.

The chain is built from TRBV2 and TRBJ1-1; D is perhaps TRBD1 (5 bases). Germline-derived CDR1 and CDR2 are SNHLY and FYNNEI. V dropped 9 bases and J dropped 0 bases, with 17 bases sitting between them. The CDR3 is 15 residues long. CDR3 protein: CASRGGRSLNTEAFF. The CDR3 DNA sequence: TGTGCCAGTCGGGGCGGACGGAGCCTGAACACTGAAGCTTTCTTT.

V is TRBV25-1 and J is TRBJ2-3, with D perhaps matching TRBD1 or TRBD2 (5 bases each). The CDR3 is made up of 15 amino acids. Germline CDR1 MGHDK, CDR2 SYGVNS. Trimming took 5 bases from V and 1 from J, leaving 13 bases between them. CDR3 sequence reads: CASSRDGVGTDTQYF. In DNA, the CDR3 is TGTGCCAGCAGTAGGGACGGAGTTGGCACAGATACGCAGTATTTT.

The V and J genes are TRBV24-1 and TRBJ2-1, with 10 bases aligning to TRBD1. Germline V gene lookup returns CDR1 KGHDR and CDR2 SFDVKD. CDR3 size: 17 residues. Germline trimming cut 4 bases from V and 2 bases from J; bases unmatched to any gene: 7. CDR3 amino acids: CATSEATTGGPYNEQFF. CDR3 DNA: TGTGCCACCAGTGAGGCAACGACAGGGGGCCCCTACAATGAGCAGTTCTTC.

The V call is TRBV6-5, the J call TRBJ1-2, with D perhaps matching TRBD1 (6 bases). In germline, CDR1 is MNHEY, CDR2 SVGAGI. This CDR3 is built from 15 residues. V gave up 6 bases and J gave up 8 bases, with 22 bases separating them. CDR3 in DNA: TGTGCCAGCAGGGGGGCGGAGGGACTAGTCCGAGGCTACACCTTC. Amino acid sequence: CASRGAEGLVRGYTF.

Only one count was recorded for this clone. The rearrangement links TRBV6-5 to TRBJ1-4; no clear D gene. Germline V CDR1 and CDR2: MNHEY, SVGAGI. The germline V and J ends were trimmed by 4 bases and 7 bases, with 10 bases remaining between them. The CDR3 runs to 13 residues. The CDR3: CASSSVLGEKLFF. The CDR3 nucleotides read TGTGCCAGCAGTTCGGTCCTGGGTGAAAAACTGTTTTTT.

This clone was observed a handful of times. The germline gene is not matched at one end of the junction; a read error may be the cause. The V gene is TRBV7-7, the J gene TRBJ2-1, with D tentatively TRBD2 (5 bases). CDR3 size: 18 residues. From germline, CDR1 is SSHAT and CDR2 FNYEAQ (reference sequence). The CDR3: CASSLDTYPGDSYNEQFF. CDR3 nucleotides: TGTGCTAGCAGCTTGGATACCTATCCCGGGGACTCCTACAATGAGCAGTTCTTC. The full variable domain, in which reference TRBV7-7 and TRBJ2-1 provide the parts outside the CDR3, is GAGVSQSPRYKVTKRGQDVTLRCDPISSHATLYWYQQALGQGPEFLTYFNYEAQPDKSGLPSDRFSAERPEGSISTLTIQRTEQRDSAMYRCASSLDTYPGDSYNEQFFGPGTRLTVL.

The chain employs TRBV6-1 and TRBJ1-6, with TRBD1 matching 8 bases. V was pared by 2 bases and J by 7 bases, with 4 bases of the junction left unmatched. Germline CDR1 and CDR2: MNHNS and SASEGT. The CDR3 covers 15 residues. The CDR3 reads CASSEYGTGNSPLHF. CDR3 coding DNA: TGTGCCAGCAGTGAATACGGGACAGGCAATTCACCCCTCCACTTT.

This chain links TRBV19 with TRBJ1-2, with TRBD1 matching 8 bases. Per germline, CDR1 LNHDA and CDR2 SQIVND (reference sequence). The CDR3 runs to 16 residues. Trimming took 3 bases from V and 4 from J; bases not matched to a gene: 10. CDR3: CASSIGPGQEGYGYTF. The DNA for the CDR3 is TGTGCCAGTAGTATTGGCCCGGGACAGGAGGGCTATGGCTACACCTTC.

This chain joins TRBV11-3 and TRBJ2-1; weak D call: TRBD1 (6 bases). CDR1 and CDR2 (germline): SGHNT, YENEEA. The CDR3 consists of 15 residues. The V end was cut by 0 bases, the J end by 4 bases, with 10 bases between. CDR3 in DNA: TGTGCCAGCAGCTTAGATGTAGGGGGTTACAATGAGCAGTTCTTC. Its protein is CASSLDVGGYNEQFF.